Below, 24 T cell receptor beta chains from the same sample are listed, as sequenced in a study of T cells in Graves' hyperthyroidism and ophthalmopathy. From RNA transcripts, TCR beta CDR3 regions were amplified. The HTBI primer set served for first-round RT-PCR of the TCR CDR3. In TCRdb, the multiplex PCR reads were re-called with MiXCR into one record per CDR3 protein. The sample lists approximately 610,000 distinct CDR3 sequences; around 15% were seen once. The sample taken for sequencing was blood. The origin of the receptors is a woman aged 40 to 50 with Graves' ophthalmopathy.

Ten or more counts support this clonotype. The chain uses TRBV19 and TRBJ2-2; D not resolved. Trimming took 3 bases from V and 7 from J, leaving 6 bases between them. The CDR3 consists of 12 residues. Germline CDR1 is LNHDA and CDR2 is SQIVND (reference sequence). This CDR3 is CASSIERGELFF. The CDR3 DNA sequence: TGTGCCAGTAGTATCGAACGCGGGGAGCTGTTTTTT.

This clonotype appeared a few times. This sequence may be a read error, since a much larger clone differs from it by one base. The gene calls are TRBV28 and TRBJ2-5, with TRBD2 as a possible D gene (6 bases). The V gene's germline CDR1 is MDHEN and CDR2 SYDVKM. The CDR3 is made up of 17 amino acids. Deletions cut 7 bases from V and 4 bases from J, with 25 bases between. The CDR3 sequence: CASTSPFPTRVLETQYF. For the CDR3, the DNA is TGTGCCAGCACCTCCCCATTTCCGACTAGGGTCTTAGAGACCCAGTACTTC. The full variable domain, rest sourced from reference TRBV28 and TRBJ2-5, is DVKVTQSSRYLVKRTGEKVFLECVQDMDHENMFWYRQDPGLGLRLIYFSYDVKMKEKGDIPEGYSVSREKKERFSLILESASTNQTSMYLCASTSPFPTRVLETQYFGPGTRLLVL.

In its sample, this clonotype was seen a few times. The rearrangement uses TRBV27 and TRBJ2-7; D might be TRBD2 (5 bases). Germline CDR1 is MNHEY and CDR2 is SMNVEV (reference sequence). V was clipped by 2 bases and J by 5 bases, with 13 bases between them. The CDR3 extends over 14 amino acids. CDR3 sequence reads: CASSLEGLEDEQYF. DNA of the CDR3: TGTGCCAGCAGTTTAGAGGGTTTAGAGGACGAGCAGTACTTC.

This rearrangement joins TRBV6-2 or TRBV6-3 to TRBJ1-1; 10 nucleotides align to TRBD1. The CDR3 spans 16 residues. Unmatched junction bases numbered 8, after V lost 6 bases and J lost 1 base. Per germline, CDR1 MNHEY and CDR2 SVGEGT. The CDR3 is CASSPGTGDPNTEAFF. The DNA of the CDR3 is TGTGCCAGCAGCCCCGGGACAGGGGACCCGAACACTGAAGCTTTCTTT.

At least ten counts were recorded for this clonotype. The genes are TRBV6-5 and TRBJ2-5; TRBD2 might be the D (7 bases). V was clipped by 0 bases and J by 2 bases, with 10 bases between them. The germline V gene encodes CDR1 MNHEY and CDR2 SVGAGI. The CDR3 sequence is 15 residues long. CDR3 amino acids: CASSYSGGGQETQYF. In DNA, the CDR3 is TGTGCCAGCAGTTACTCAGGGGGGGGACAAGAGACCCAGTACTTC.

In this sample, this clonotype turned up a few times. The chain links TRBV6-1 to TRBJ2-7; 7 positions agree with TRBD1. V lost 8 bases to trimming and J lost 5 bases; unmatched junction nucleotides: 15. The CDR3 length is 15 residues. The germline V gene encodes CDR1 MNHNS and CDR2 SASEGT. Here the CDR3 DNA reads TGTGCCAGCCGGAGTAACAGGGGATGGAATGACGAGCAGTACTTC. Residues: CASRSNRGWNDEQYF.

This clonotype was picked up many times. V usage is TRBV20-1 and J usage is TRBJ2-7; TRBD1 matches at 8 bases. Germline values: CDR1 DFQATT, CDR2 SNEGSKA (reference sequence). The CDR3 contains 13 residues. The V segment lost 6 bases and the J segment 3 bases; nucleotides outside the gene matches: 7. The CDR3, as DNA: TGCAGTGCACCAGGACAGGGTGGCTACGAGCAGTACTTC. It translates to CSAPGQGGYEQYF.

The V call is TRBV16, the J call TRBJ2-4; TRBD2 is a possible D gene (6 bases). The CDR3 extends over 16 amino acids. Germline V gene data show CDR1 as KGHSY and CDR2 as FQNENV. V shed 3 bases and J shed 1 base, with 13 bases lying between them. This CDR3 reads CASSHAASAAKNIQYF. Written as DNA, the CDR3 is TGTGCCAGCAGCCATGCGGCTAGCGCTGCCAAAAACATTCAGTACTTC.

This clonotype was counted a few times. The J gene is TRBJ2-2, the V gene TRBV7-8; D not resolved. Germline CDR1 and CDR2: SGHVS and FQNEAQ. This CDR3 contains 13 residues. V was cut by 2 bases and J by 6 bases, with 7 bases left in between. CDR3: CASSLPYAGELFF. The CDR3 bases are TGTGCCAGCAGCTTACCCTACGCCGGGGAGCTGTTTTTT.

This clonotype was detected ten times or more. This chain uses TRBV12-3 or TRBV12-4 with TRBJ2-2; a possible D gene is TRBD1 (6 bases). The CDR3 has 12 residues. V was trimmed by 6 bases and J by 7 bases, leaving 9 bases between them. Here the CDR3 DNA reads TGTGCCAGCAGGCCAGGGGTCGGGGAGCTGTTTTTT. Its protein is CASRPGVGELFF.

This clonotype was seen many times. The chain couples TRBV6-2 or TRBV6-3 to TRBJ2-5; 7 nucleotides align to TRBD2. In germline, CDR1 is MNHEY, CDR2 SVGEGT. This CDR3 comprises 15 residues. V dropped 2 bases and J dropped 5; count of bases not matched to a gene: 8. The CDR3 nucleotides read TGTGCCAGCAGTTACAGGCTGCGGGAGTGGGAGACCCAGTACTTC. Its protein product is CASSYRLREWETQYF.

The chain joins TRBV7-2 to TRBJ2-7; weak D call: TRBD1 (6 bases). Trimming pared 5 bases from V and 11 bases from J, leaving 22 bases between. Germline assignment: CDR1 SGHTA and CDR2 FQGNSA. This CDR3 is 14 amino acids long. The CDR3 bases are TGTGCCAGCAGCCAGATAGGGACACCCGAAGGGGAGTACTTC. Residues: CASSQIGTPEGEYF.

This clonotype was seen ten or more times. The chain has TRBV20-1 and TRBJ2-7, with 8 bases identical to TRBD1. CDR1 and CDR2 (germline): DFQATT, SNEGSKA (reference sequence). The CDR3 spans 13 residues. V lost 5 bases to trimming and J lost 5 bases; unmatched junction nucleotides: 8. CDR3 protein: CSAPTDRAHEQYF. In nucleotides, the CDR3 is TGCAGTGCTCCCACGGACAGGGCCCACGAGCAGTACTTC.

V usage is TRBV28 and J usage is TRBJ1-1; D uncertain. Germline V gives CDR1 MDHEN, CDR2 SYDVKM. CDR3 length equals 13 residues. The V gene lost 7 bases and the J gene lost 8 bases, with 17 bases spanning the gap. For the CDR3, the DNA is TGTGCCAGCACCTACCCCCAGTCTGGGGAAGCTTTCTTT. Amino acid sequence: CASTYPQSGEAFF.

The gene calls are TRBV29-1 and TRBJ1-2, with D possibly TRBD1 on 6 matching bases. Trimming left V 6 bases short and J 4 bases short, with 21 bases between. The CDR3 is 15 residues long. The germline CDR1 and CDR2 sequences are SQVTM and ANQGSEA. CDR3 nucleotides: TGCAGCGTCCACGGGGGGTCAGGGGCCCCCTATGGCTACACCTTC. This sequence encodes CSVHGGSGAPYGYTF.

This clonotype appeared many times. The chain carries TRBV29-1 and TRBJ1-1, with unresolved D. V was pared by 3 bases and J by 1 base, with 9 bases between. The CDR3 spans 13 residues. The germline CDR1 and CDR2 sequences are SQVTM and ANQGSEA. Here the CDR3 reads CSVDSVRNTEAFF. CDR3 DNA: TGCAGCGTTGATTCTGTGAGGAACACTGAAGCTTTCTTT.

This clonotype has only a few counts. The V gene is TRBV19, the J gene TRBJ2-7; D possibly corresponds to TRBD1 (5 bases). This CDR3 is 14 amino acids long. Trimming pared 6 bases from V and 0 bases from J, leaving 12 bases between. CDR1 is LNHDA and CDR2 is SQIVND in the germline V gene (reference sequence). CDR3 bases: TGTGCCAGTAGCGACAGCTTCAGCTCCTACGAGCAGTACTTC. Translation gives CASSDSFSSYEQYF.

The rearrangement links TRBV15 to TRBJ2-7; TRBD2 agrees at 8 bases. Unmatched junction bases numbered 3, after V lost 2 bases and J lost 3 bases. The V gene's germline CDR1 is LNHNV and CDR2 YYDKDF (reference sequence). The CDR3 length is 14 residues. CDR3 nucleotide sequence: TGTGCCACCAGCAGATTCGGGGGGGACTACGAGCAGTACTTC. Residues: CATSRFGGDYEQYF.

This clonotype has a count of ten or more. The chain combines TRBV5-1 with TRBJ2-7; perhaps D is TRBD1 or TRBD2 (5 bases each). The CDR3 has 14 residues. Germline V lookup: CDR1 SGHRS, CDR2 YFSETQ. V shed 4 bases and J shed 2 bases, with 13 bases lying between them. The CDR3 nucleotides read TGCGCCAGCAGCCCAACGAGGGGAACCTACGAGCAGTACTTC. Its translation is CASSPTRGTYEQYF.

The chain combines TRBV5-1 with TRBJ1-6; D is undetermined. Trimming took off 0 bases at V and 7 bases at J, with 8 bases between the two ends. Looked up from germline, CDR1 is SGHRS and CDR2 is YFSETQ. The CDR3 spans 14 residues. Here the CDR3 reads CASSLEGPNSPLHF. DNA for the CDR3: TGCGCCAGCAGCTTGGAAGGGCCAAATTCACCCCTCCACTTT.

The V gene is TRBV3-1, the J gene TRBJ1-1, with no clear D. V lost 2 bases and J lost 4, with 14 bases in between. Germline V gene lookup returns CDR1 LGHDT and CDR2 YNNKEL (reference sequence). There are 15 residues in the CDR3. The CDR3 sequence is CASSQKAHMGTEAFF. The CDR3 DNA reads as TGTGCCAGCAGCCAAAAGGCCCATATGGGCACTGAAGCTTTCTTT.

This clonotype has at least ten counts. DNA of the CDR3: TGTGCCAGTAGTGCGTGGACAGGGGCCGACTATAATTCACCCCTCCACTTT. Protein sequence: CASSAWTGADYNSPLHF. The chain has TRBV19 and TRBJ1-6, with 9 bases fitting TRBD1. CDR1 and CDR2 from the germline V gene are LNHDA and SQIVND (reference sequence). The J segment lost 3 bases and the V segment lost 5 bases, leaving 8 bases of the junction unmatched. The CDR3 length is 17 residues. Looking up the rest from reference TRBV19 and TRBJ1-6 gives the full variable domain: DGGITQSPKYLFRKEGQNVTLSCEQNLNHDAMYWYRQDPGQGLRLIYYSQIVNDFQKGDIAEGYSVSREKKESFPLTVTSAQKNPTAFYLCASSAWTGADYNSPLHFGNGTRLTVT.

The table lists this clonotype with many counts. The V gene is TRBV5-1, the J gene TRBJ1-1; 7 positions match TRBD1. The CDR3 loop spans 15 amino acids. Germline V gene sequence: CDR1 SGHRS, CDR2 YFSETQ. Germline trimming cut 4 bases from V and 3 bases from J; bases unmatched to any gene: 9. This CDR3 is CASSGGDQGDTEAFF. The CDR3 DNA is TGCGCCAGCAGCGGAGGGGATCAGGGGGACACTGAAGCTTTCTTT.

This clonotype was seen more than once but under ten times. J is TRBJ2-3 and V is TRBV12-3 or TRBV12-4; 11 bases map to TRBD2. The length of the CDR3 is 14 residues. With V trimmed by 5 bases and J by 6 bases, 4 bases remained unmatched. DNA of the CDR3: TGTGCCAGCAGTCCGGGACTAGCGGTGGATACGCAGTATTTT. It specifies CASSPGLAVDTQYF.